Sequencing of this T cell receptor (beta chain) was carried out in a study of CD8+ T cells in alopecia areata (dated by TCRdb to 2016 to 2018). Concerning the study at large: The treated patients, all with moderate-to-severe alopecia areata, were enrolled in an open-label pilot trial of oral tofacitinib given at 5 to 10 mg twice daily. Patients received tofacitinib for 6 to 18 months and were then followed off drug for 6 months to check for delayed response and recurrence. In treated patients, disease severity was measured using the SALT score, which gives the percentage of scalp surface area affected. In both human patients and the C3H/HeJ mouse model, the study applied high-throughput TCRbeta sequencing to look at T cell clonal expansion in alopecia areata. Scalp tissue and sorted CD4+ and CD8+ peripheral blood T cells from patchy and totalis/universalis alopecia areata patients and from healthy controls were covered by human TCRbeta sequencing. Patients on tofacitinib were biopsied at baseline and after 4 and 24 weeks of treatment, and several of the patients also had a later scalp biopsy. Scalp clonality was compared across normal scalp (n=4), patchy alopecia areata scalp (n=8), and alopecia totalis/universalis scalp (n=8). RNA was extracted with the PAXgene miRNA kit for fixed scalp, the miRNeasy kit for PBMCs, and the RNeasy kit for mouse skin. TCRbeta CDR3 regions were amplified by immunoSEQ multiplex PCR using 35 Vbeta forward and 13 Jbeta reverse primers.

Including cysteine and phenylalanine, the CDR3 has 16 amino acids. The only DNA kept is the CDR3, 48 bases in frame from the first base. V is pruned by 2 bases and J by 4 bases, leaving 8 bases of the junction without a gene match. CDR1 and CDR2, per the germline V gene, are SGHTA and FQGNSA. The time point label, read with the paper, signifies: 4 weeks on oral tofacitinib. This specimen's treatment or condition label, per the study, means: oral pan-JAK inhibitor, 5-10 mg twice daily. Peripheral blood and lesional scalp punch biopsies were obtained from patients with alopecia areata. PBMCs were isolated by density centrifugation and stained for CD3, CD4 and CD8, and CD4+ and CD8+ T cells were sorted on a FACSAria. Receptor libraries were prepared by the immunoSEQ multiplex PCR assay. To provide template for TCR sequencing, every sample had RNA extracted and reverse transcribed into cDNA. First-strand cDNA was synthesized with SuperScript III using a 2:1 mix of oligo-dT and random hexamers. A synthetic immune receptor repertoire was used to gauge amplification bias, and whatever bias remained was removed computationally. The source study handled its data this way. Raw reads were preprocessed to remove errors, and CDR3 was defined according to IMGT conventions as the region from the conserved cysteine to phenylalanine. Clonality was calculated as 1 minus Shannon entropy normalized by log2 of the number of productive unique TCRs. CD4 or CD8 identity of scalp clones was inferred by cross-referencing scalp TCRbeta sequences with sorted blood CD4 and CD8 repertoires. TCRdb retrieved this table from immuneACCESS and kept in-frame rearrangements only. Not all clones are present; in checked studies, unresolved V genes account for under half, and no reason is known for the remainder. V and J calls and clone size are those listed in that table; D and trimming were worked out from the DNA. For this sample there are some 150,000 clones; 86% appear just once. The ten largest make up less than 15% of the sample.

What the research found in general, with its limitations: Shared TCR sequences between patients were less evident than in mice, which may be partly attributable to HLA diversity in the patient population. Many expanded lesional clones were found to persist in scalp and blood during tofacitinib treatment, and relapse after treatment cessation may be partly explained by this persistence. With tofacitinib, both scalp clonality and the number of expanded CD8+ clones among the top 100 scalp clones went down significantly. Compared with normal scalp, lesional scalp had higher clonality and more expanded CD8+ clones, particularly in alopecia totalis/universalis, a pattern that suggests antigenic drive. Because the treated cohort was small and had just a single nonresponder, larger studies are needed to establish links between baseline CD8+ expansion and response. Unlike mouse skin, where gammadelta T cells dominate, normal human skin contains resident alphabeta T cells that get sequenced too, which complicates analysis of the scalp TCR repertoire.

About this clone: Its binding antigen is unknown. Base qualities are not provided; no much larger clone lies one nucleotide away.

The clonotype was recovered from a human donor with alopecia areata. Here the sequenced sample was CD8+ T cells sorted from blood, taken at week 4, from a patient treated with tofacitinib. This sequence uses TRBV7-2 and TRBJ2-1; TRBD2 fits 7 bases in the junction. The DNA sequence is given as TGTGCCAGCAGCTTAACGGGGGGTTTGGATTACAATGAGCAGTTCTTC. This sequence encodes CASSLTGGLDYNEQFF.